The present entry profiles one TCR beta chain with its context. Its antigen is unknown. The entry originates in a study of identical twins. Per the germline V gene, CDR1 is SGHVS and CDR2 is FNYEAQ. Trimming removed 1 base at V and 2 bases at J, with 14 bases between. CDR3 size: 16 residues. Unique molecular identifiers were in the cDNA, with template-switch universal primer binding. TCRdb re-called the 5' RACE reads through MiXCR, storing one row per CDR3 protein. The sample has fewer than 350,000 distinct CDR3 sequences, under 9% seen once. Donors were all healthy Caucasians. Study-wide results and limits: A partial confounding effect on zero-insertion analyses could come from invariant MAIT and iNKT cells.

These data were also filed under a second study, of yellow fever vaccine responses in identical twins.

The sequence was collected from a young woman in good health. Sequencing input: memory (CD45RO+) T cells sorted from blood. J is TRBJ2-5 and V is TRBV7-6, with unresolved D. The CDR3 loop reads CASSLVGIGQQETQYF. CDR3 bases: TGTGCCAGCAGCTTAGTGGGGATCGGTCAACAAGAGACCCAGTACTTC.